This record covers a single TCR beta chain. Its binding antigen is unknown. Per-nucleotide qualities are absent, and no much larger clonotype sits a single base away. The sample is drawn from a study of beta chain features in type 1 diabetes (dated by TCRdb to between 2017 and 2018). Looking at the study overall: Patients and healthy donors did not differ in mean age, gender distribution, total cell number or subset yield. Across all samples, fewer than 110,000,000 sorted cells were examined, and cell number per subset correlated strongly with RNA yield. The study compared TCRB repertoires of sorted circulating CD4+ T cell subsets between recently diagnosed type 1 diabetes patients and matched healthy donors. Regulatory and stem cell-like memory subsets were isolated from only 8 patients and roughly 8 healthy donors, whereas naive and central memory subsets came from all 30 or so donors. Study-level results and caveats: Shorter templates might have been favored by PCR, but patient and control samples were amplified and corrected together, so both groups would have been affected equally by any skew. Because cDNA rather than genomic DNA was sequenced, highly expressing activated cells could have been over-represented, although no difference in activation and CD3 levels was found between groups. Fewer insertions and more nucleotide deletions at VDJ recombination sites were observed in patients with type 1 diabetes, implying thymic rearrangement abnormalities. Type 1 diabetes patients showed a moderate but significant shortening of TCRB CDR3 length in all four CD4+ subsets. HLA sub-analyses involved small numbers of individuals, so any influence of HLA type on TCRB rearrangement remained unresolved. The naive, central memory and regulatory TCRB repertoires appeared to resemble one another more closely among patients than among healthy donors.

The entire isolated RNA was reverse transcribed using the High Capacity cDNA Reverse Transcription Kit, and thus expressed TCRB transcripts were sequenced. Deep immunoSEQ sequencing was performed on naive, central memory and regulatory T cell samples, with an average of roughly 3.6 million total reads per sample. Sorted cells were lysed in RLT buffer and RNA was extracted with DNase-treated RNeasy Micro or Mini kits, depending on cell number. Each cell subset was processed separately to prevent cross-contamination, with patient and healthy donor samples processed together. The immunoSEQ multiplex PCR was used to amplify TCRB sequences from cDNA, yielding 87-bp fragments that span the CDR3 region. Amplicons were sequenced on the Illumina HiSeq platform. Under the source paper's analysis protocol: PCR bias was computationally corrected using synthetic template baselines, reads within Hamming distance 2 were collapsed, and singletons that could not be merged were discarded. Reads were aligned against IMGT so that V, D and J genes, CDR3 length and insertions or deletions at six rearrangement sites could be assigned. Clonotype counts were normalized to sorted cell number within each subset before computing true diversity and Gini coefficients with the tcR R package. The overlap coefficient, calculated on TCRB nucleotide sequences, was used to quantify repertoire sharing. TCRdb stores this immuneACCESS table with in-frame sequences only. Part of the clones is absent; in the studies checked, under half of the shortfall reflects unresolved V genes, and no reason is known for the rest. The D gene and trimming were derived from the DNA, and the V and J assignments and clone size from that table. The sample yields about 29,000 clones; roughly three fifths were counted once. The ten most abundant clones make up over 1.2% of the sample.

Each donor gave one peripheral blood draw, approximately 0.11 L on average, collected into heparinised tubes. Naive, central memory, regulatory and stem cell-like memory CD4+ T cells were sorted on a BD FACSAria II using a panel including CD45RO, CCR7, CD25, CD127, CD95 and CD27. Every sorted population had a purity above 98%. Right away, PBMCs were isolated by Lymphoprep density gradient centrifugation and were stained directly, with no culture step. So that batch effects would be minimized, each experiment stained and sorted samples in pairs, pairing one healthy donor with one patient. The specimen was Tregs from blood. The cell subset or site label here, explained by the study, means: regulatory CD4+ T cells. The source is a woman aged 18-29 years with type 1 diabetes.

The base sequence is TGTGCCAGCACCATTGGGACAGGGGGCGGCTACACCTTC. Translated, it reads CASTIGTGGGYTF. The chain links TRBV6-5 with TRBJ1-2; 12 middle bases align to TRBD1. The germline V gene provides CDR1 MNHEY and CDR2 SVGAGI. Including the terminal cysteine and phenylalanine, the CDR3 comprises 13 residues. CDR3 DNA is the only sequence kept; it has 39 bases, read in frame from the first base. V loses 7 bases at its end and J loses 8 bases; junction bases beyond the gene matches: 5.